This is a list of T cell receptor beta chains from one sample in a study of blood T cells in healthy people across ages. Each CDR3 protein gets one entry after TCRdb re-called the 5' RACE reads with MiXCR. The sample holds 700,000 to 850,000 distinct CDR3 sequences, roughly 34% seen once. Sequenced material: blood. The source is a man between 18 and 35 years old in good health. Each CDR3 is given with its conserved first and last residue. D genes are given only for firm matches. The size of a clone is reported for some rows only, either as once, few or many, or as a class for expanded clones.

>few|TRBJ2-5|TRBD1|TRBV3-1
TGTGCCAGCAGCCAAGCTGGACAGGGACAGTCCCAGTACTTC
CASSQAGQGQSQYF
>NA|TRBJ2-7|NA|TRBV5-5
TGTGCCGGCAGCTTGGATCCGGGGATGGGGGACAATGAGCAGTACTTC
CAGSLDPGMGDNEQYF
>NA|TRBJ2-7|NA|TRBV7-2
TGTGCCAGCAGCCACAAGGACGGGGGTCTGTACGAGCAGTACTTC
CASSHKDGGLYEQYF
>few|TRBJ1-1|NA|TRBV12-3/TRBV12-4
TGTGCCAGCTCCAGAGCAGACCCCAGGAACACTGAAGCTTTCTTT
CASSRADPRNTEAFF
>few|TRBJ2-2|NA|TRBV7-3
TGTGCCAGCAGCTTGGGCAGGGGTGACACCAGGGAGCTGTTTTTT
CASSLGRGDTRELFF
>NA|TRBJ2-7|TRBD1|TRBV15
TGTGCCACCAGCAGAGGCCAGGACAGGGTCTCGAATGAGCAGTACTTC
CATSRGQDRVSNEQYF
>NA|TRBJ1-2|NA|TRBV4-1
TGCGCCAGCAGCCAAATCACCGGGCCGATCTATGGCTACACCTTC
CASSQITGPIYGYTF
>many|TRBJ2-1|NA|TRBV20-1
TGCAGTGCCGTTAACAGCAAAAGTTCCTACAATGAGCAGTTCTTC
CSAVNSKSSYNEQFF
>NA|TRBJ1-1|NA|TRBV5-5
TGTGCCAGCAGCCTGGGCCACAGGTTGAACACTGAAGCTTTCTTT
CASSLGHRLNTEAFF
>NA|TRBJ2-4|NA|TRBV6-6
TGTACCAGCAGTTACCAAATGGGAAACATTCAGTACTTC
CTSSYQMGNIQYF
>few|TRBJ2-3|TRBD2|TRBV5-5
TGTGCCAGCAGCTTAGCCCTCCTAGCGGGGAGCACAGATACGCAGTATTTT
CASSLALLAGSTDTQYF
>few|TRBJ1-6|NA|TRBV12-3/TRBV12-4
TGTGCCAGCACACGGGACGGAAATTCACCCCTCCACTTT
CASTRDGNSPLHF
>NA|TRBJ2-7|NA|TRBV7-9
TGTGCCAGCAGCTTAGTGGGGAGGTACGAGCAGTACTTC
CASSLVGRYEQYF
>few|TRBJ2-3|TRBD2|TRBV20-1
TGCAGTGAGGCTAGCGGGGGTACAGATACGCAGTATTTT
CSEASGGTDTQYF
>NA|TRBJ2-7|NA|TRBV6-2/TRBV6-3
TGTGCCAGCAAAACCGGGCTAACCTACGAGCAGTACTTC
CASKTGLTYEQYF
>NA|TRBJ1-2|TRBD1|TRBV4-1
TGCGCCAGCAGCCAAGATGGGGGGACAGATAACCCATATGGCTACACCTTC
CASSQDGGTDNPYGYTF
>NA|TRBJ1-1|NA|TRBV2
TGTGCCACTAGACAGGTCTTCACTGAAGCTTTCTTT
CATRQVFTEAFF
>NA|TRBJ2-3|NA|TRBV6-2/TRBV6-3
TGTGCCAGCAGTTATAGACAATTCTCCGCAGATACGCAGTATTTT
CASSYRQFSADTQYF
>NA|TRBJ1-5|NA|TRBV20-1
TGCAGTGCTAGAGAATGGGCCCTTAATCAGCCCCAGCATTTT
CSAREWALNQPQHF
>NA|TRBJ2-5|NA|TRBV12-3/TRBV12-4
TGTGCCAGTGGGGGTTCCTCAGAGACCCAGTACTTC
CASGGSSETQYF
>NA|TRBJ2-2|TRBD1|TRBV9
TGTGCCAGCAGCGTACCCAACGACAGGGCCGGGGAGCTGTTTTTT
CASSVPNDRAGELFF
>many|TRBJ2-7|NA|TRBV5-1
TGTGCCAGCAGTTTAAGTGGGGAGCAGTACTTC
CASSLSGEQYF
>NA|TRBJ1-2|TRBD1|TRBV5-4
TGTGCCAGCAGCACGACCCGACAGGGTGGCTATGGCTACACCTTC
CASSTTRQGGYGYTF
>many|TRBJ2-1|TRBD1|TRBV24-1
TGTGCCACCAGTGGGGGACAGGGCCTCTACAATGAGCAGTTCTTC
CATSGGQGLYNEQFF
>NA|TRBJ1-5|NA|TRBV5-6
TGTGCCAGCAGCTTGTTGGAAGGACATCAGCCCCAGCATTTT
CASSLLEGHQPQHF
>NA|TRBJ1-3|NA|TRBV15
TGTGCCACCAAGGTGGACCTGGAAGGAAACACCATATATTTT
CATKVDLEGNTIYF
>NA|TRBJ1-1|NA|TRBV28
TGTGCCAGCAGTTACCCGCACGGGGACACTGAAGCTTTCTTT
CASSYPHGDTEAFF
>NA|TRBJ2-1|TRBD1|TRBV6-5
TGTGCCAGCAGGGGACAGGGGGCGCAATCTGAGCAGTTCTTC
CASRGQGAQSEQFF
>NA|TRBJ1-2|NA|TRBV11-1
TGTGCCAGCAGTAGGACAGTCGGCTCTTATGGCTACACCTTC
CASSRTVGSYGYTF
>NA|TRBJ1-1|NA|TRBV20-1
TGCAGTGCTAGAGAGTCTCTTGAGACTACGGCTTTCTTT
CSARESLETTAFF
>many|TRBJ1-1|TRBD1|TRBV12-3/TRBV12-4
TGTGCCAGCAGCCTGGGACAGTTGAACACTGAAGCTTTCTTT
CASSLGQLNTEAFF
>few|TRBJ2-7|NA|TRBV4-3
TGCGCCAGCAGCCAGCCAGGAGAAGAGCAGTACTTC
CASSQPGEEQYF
>NA|TRBJ2-7|TRBD2|TRBV9
TGTGCCAGCAGCGTAGGGGAGGGGAAGAGCTCCTACGAGCAGTACTTC
CASSVGEGKSSYEQYF
>NA|TRBJ2-7|NA|TRBV4-1
TGCGCCAGCAGCCAAGATGCGCGGAGCTCCTACGAGCAGTACTTC
CASSQDARSSYEQYF
>NA|TRBJ2-4|TRBD1|TRBV5-1
TGCGCCAGCAGCATCGGACAGGGGTCTTCGGACATTCAGTACTTC
CASSIGQGSSDIQYF
>few|TRBJ2-5|TRBD2|TRBV7-2
TGTGCCAGCAGCTTAGACTCCCCGCGGGAGAACCAGTACTTC
CASSLDSPRENQYF
>NA|TRBJ1-5|TRBD1|TRBV7-8
TGTGCCAGCAGCATAAAACTTTCGGACAGGGGCGATAGCAATCAGCCCCAGCATTTT
CASSIKLSDRGDSNQPQHF